This T cell receptor beta chain derives from a study of T cell repertoires in cytomegalovirus infection. Study in general: The public TCR beta signatures pointed to both CMV infection and matching HLA type.

MiXCR, applied by TCRdb to the reads, yields one record per CDR3 protein. There are hundreds of thousands of distinct CDR3 sequences in the sample; around 24% occur only once, and less than 10% lies in the top ten. CDR3 length: 13 residues. V gave up 6 bases and J gave up 9 bases; unmatched junction bases: 10. Germline V gene sequence: CDR1 WSHSY, CDR2 SAAADI. This clonotype was observed a few times. The chain recombines TRBV10-2 with TRBJ2-7; the match to TRBD1 covers 8 bases. This TCR came from a human donor in good health (CMV status not recorded). Some clones in this sample may be carry-over from other donors' samples. Sequencing input: CD8+ T cells from PBMCs. CDR3: CASSGQGPDLQYF. Written as DNA, the CDR3 is TGCGCCAGCAGCGGACAGGGACCGGACTTGCAGTACTTC.